The rows below give T cell receptor beta chains drawn from one sample of a study of cytotoxic CD8 clonotypes in ibrutinib-treated CLL. The method was immunoSEQ multiplex PCR; TCRdb's version includes in-frame clones alone and lacks a portion of them. This table has over 200,000 clones, roughly 65% appearing once. The sequencing used PBMCs, collected after 12 months of ibrutinib treatment. All receptors derive from a human donor with chronic lymphocytic leukemia. Each CDR3 is given with its conserved first and last residue. A D gene is named only where the DNA matches it firmly. Clone size is not always given. Where it is, it says once, few, many or a class for expanded clones.

d_gene,j_gene,abundance,v_gene,CDR3aa,CDR3nt
TRBD1,TRBJ1-1,once,TRBV7-3,CASSPQGPTEAFF,TGTGCCAGCAGCCCACAGGGGCCCACTGAAGCTTTCTTT
TRBD1,TRBJ1-3,NA,TRBV5-1,CASSSDRGVGNTIYF,TGCGCCAGCAGCTCGGACAGGGGGGTTGGAAACACCATATATTTT
TRBD1,TRBJ1-2,NA,TRBV7-9,CASSSRQGDYTF,TGTGCCAGCAGCTCCAGACAGGGAGACTACACCTTC
TRBD2,TRBJ2-2,NA,TRBV18,CASSLRTSNTGELFF,TGTGCCAGCTCCCTCAGGACTAGCAACACCGGGGAGCTGTTTTTT
TRBD1,TRBJ2-7,NA,TRBV6-1,CASSELARDRAPYEQYF,TGTGCCAGCAGTGAATTGGCCCGGGACAGGGCGCCCTACGAGCAGTACTTC
NA,TRBJ1-5,few,TRBV11-1,CASSLEGQNQPQHF,TGTGCCAGCAGCTTAGAGGGGCAGAATCAGCCCCAGCATTTT
NA,TRBJ2-5,NA,TRBV6-5,CASSSHRVLKETQYF,TGTGCCAGCAGTTCCCACAGGGTTCTGAAAGAGACCCAGTACTTC
NA,TRBJ1-1,NA,TRBV20-1,CSAGKDTEAFF,TGCAGTGCTGGGAAGGACACTGAAGCTTTCTTT
NA,TRBJ2-5,NA,TRBV28,CASSISGAQYF,TGTGCCAGCAGCATATCGGGGGCCCAGTACTTC
NA,TRBJ2-2,NA,TRBV5-4,CASSLAGRMNTGELFF,TGTGCCAGCAGCTTGGCTGGGCGGATGAACACCGGGGAGCTGTTTTTT
NA,TRBJ2-5,NA,TRBV6-1,CASSGPRTVQETQYF,TGTGCCAGCAGTGGCCCTCGGACAGTCCAAGAGACCCAGTACTTC
NA,TRBJ1-1,NA,TRBV7-3,CASSLMGMNTEAFF,TGTGCCAGCAGCTTAATGGGGATGAACACTGAAGCTTTCTTT
NA,TRBJ1-2,NA,TRBV2,CASSPRTSVYGYTF,TGTGCCAGCAGCCCCAGGACTTCCGTCTATGGCTACACCTTC
TRBD2,TRBJ2-1,NA,TRBV7-9,CASVQREGNEQFF,TGTGCCAGCGTTCAGCGGGAGGGCAATGAGCAGTTCTTC
TRBD2,TRBJ2-1,NA,TRBV5-1,CASSLVTSGGIEQFF,TGCGCCAGCAGCTTAGTAACTAGCGGGGGAATTGAGCAGTTCTTC
NA,TRBJ1-2,NA,TRBV20-1,CSAQGGEGYTF,TGCAGTGCTCAGGGTGGGGAAGGCTACACCTTC
NA,TRBJ1-1,few,TRBV7-9,CASSLRVEAFF,TGTGCCAGCAGCTTACGTGTAGAAGCTTTCTTT
NA,TRBJ2-7,NA,TRBV6-6,CARRLDPYEQYF,TGTGCCAGAAGACTAGATCCCTACGAGCAGTACTTC
NA,TRBJ2-3,once,TRBV13,CASSESGQFTDTQYF,TGTGCCAGCAGCGAGTCGGGTCAGTTCACAGATACGCAGTATTTT
NA,TRBJ1-5,NA,TRBV6-1,CASSKTSSNQPQHF,TGTGCCAGCAGCAAGACGTCTAGCAATCAGCCCCAGCATTTT
TRBD1,TRBJ1-1,few,TRBV4-1,CASSQTGTGGARTEAFF,TGCGCCAGCAGCCAGACCGGGACAGGGGGCGCGAGGACTGAAGCTTTCTTT
NA,TRBJ1-5,NA,TRBV7-2,CASSLAGAGQRTQHF,TGTGCCAGCAGTCTAGCGGGTGCAGGCCAGCGGACCCAGCATTTT
NA,TRBJ2-1,few,TRBV5-1,CASSLAPGMGEFYEQFF,TGCGCCAGCAGCTTGGCCCCAGGGATGGGGGAGTTCTATGAGCAGTTCTTC
NA,TRBJ2-1,NA,TRBV2,CASKQEFF,TGTGCCAGCAAACAGGAGTTCTTC
NA,TRBJ2-2,NA,TRBV9,CASSVAVLNTGELFF,TGTGCCAGCAGCGTAGCGGTACTGAACACCGGGGAGCTGTTTTTT
NA,TRBJ1-1,NA,TRBV5-1,CASSLGGRERAGGTEAFF,TGCGCCAGCAGCTTGGGTGGCAGGGAAAGGGCCGGGGGCACTGAAGCTTTCTTT
TRBD1,TRBJ1-1,few,TRBV6-6,CASRGQMNTEAFF,TGTGCCAGCAGGGGACAGATGAACACTGAAGCTTTCTTT
NA,TRBJ2-4,NA,TRBV30,CAWSGGVKNIQYF,TGTGCCTGGAGCGGGGGAGTCAAAAACATTCAGTACTTC
NA,TRBJ1-3,NA,TRBV6-4,CASSDRRTNSGNTIYF,TGTGCCAGCAGTGATCGACGGACAAACTCTGGAAACACCATATATTTT
TRBD1,TRBJ2-2,NA,TRBV29-1,CSARTGPGELFF,TGCAGCGCAAGGACAGGGCCCGGGGAGCTGTTTTTT
NA,TRBJ2-7,NA,TRBV4-3,CASSQGVGIAYEQYF,TGCGCCAGCAGCCAAGGAGTAGGGATAGCCTACGAGCAGTACTTC
NA,TRBJ1-2,few,TRBV6-5,CASSYSRDGSGYGYTF,TGTGCCAGCAGTTACTCCCGGGACGGGTCCGGCTATGGCTACACCTTC
TRBD2,TRBJ2-7,few,TRBV30,CAWNPRGGLGEQYF,TGTGCCTGGAATCCCCGGGGGGGCCTGGGCGAGCAGTACTTC
NA,TRBJ1-6,NA,TRBV11-1,CASSRGPYSPLHF,TGTGCCAGCAGCCGCGGGCCGTATTCACCCCTCCACTTT
NA,TRBJ1-2,NA,TRBV5-6,CASSSTGVLGYGYTF,TGTGCCAGCAGCTCCACTGGGGTCCTCGGCTATGGCTACACCTTC
TRBD1,TRBJ1-1,once,TRBV16,CASSPQGQGLDEAFF,TGTGCCAGCAGCCCCCAGGGACAGGGATTAGATGAAGCTTTCTTT
NA,TRBJ2-7,NA,TRBV25-1,CASRRGANYEQYF,TGTGCCAGCAGAAGGGGGGCGAACTACGAGCAGTACTTC
NA,TRBJ1-1,few,TRBV27,CASSEGGTEAFF,TGTGCCAGCAGCGAAGGAGGCACTGAAGCTTTCTTT
TRBD1,TRBJ1-5,few,TRBV7-2,CASSLAQGSNQPQHF,TGTGCCAGCAGCTTAGCACAGGGGAGCAATCAGCCCCAGCATTTT
TRBD1,TRBJ1-4,NA,TRBV5-6,CASSLRTGTGNEKLFF,TGTGCCAGCAGCTTGAGGACCGGGACAGGGAATGAAAAACTGTTTTTT